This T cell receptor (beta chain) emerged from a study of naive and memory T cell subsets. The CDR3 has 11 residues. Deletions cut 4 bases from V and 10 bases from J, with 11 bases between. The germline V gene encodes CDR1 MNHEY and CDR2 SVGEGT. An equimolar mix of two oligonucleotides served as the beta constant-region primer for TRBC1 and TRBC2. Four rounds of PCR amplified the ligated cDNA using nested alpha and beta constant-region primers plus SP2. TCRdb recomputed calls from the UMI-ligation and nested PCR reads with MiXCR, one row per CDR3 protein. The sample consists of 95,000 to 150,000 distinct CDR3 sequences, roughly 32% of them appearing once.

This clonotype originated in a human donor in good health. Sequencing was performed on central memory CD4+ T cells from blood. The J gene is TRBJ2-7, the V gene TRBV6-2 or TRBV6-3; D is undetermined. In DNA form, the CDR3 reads TGTGCCAGCAGTTCCGGCGGAAATCAGTACTTC. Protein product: CASSSGGNQYF.